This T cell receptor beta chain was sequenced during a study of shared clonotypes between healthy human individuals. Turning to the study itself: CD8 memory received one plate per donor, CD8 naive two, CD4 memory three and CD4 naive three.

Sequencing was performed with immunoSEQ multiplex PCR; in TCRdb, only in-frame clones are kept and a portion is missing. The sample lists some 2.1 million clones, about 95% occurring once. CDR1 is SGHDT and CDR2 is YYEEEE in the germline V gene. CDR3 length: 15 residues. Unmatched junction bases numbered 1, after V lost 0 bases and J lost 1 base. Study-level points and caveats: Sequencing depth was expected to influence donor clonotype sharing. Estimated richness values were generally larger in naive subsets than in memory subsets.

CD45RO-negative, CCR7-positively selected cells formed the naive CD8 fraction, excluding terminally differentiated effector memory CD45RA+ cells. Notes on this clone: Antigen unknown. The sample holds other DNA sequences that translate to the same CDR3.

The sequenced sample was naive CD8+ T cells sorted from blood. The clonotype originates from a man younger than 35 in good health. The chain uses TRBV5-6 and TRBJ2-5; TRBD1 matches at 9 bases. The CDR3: CASSLDRGLQETQYF. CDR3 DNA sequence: TGTGCCAGCAGCTTGGACAGGGGGCTCCAAGAGACCCAGTACTTC. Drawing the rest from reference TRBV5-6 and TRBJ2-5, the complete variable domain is DAGVTQSPTHLIKTRGQQVTLRCSPKSGHDTVSWYQQALGQGPQFIFQYYEEEERQRGNFPDRFSGHQFPNYSSELNVNALLLGDSALYLCASSLDRGLQETQYFGPGTRLLVL.